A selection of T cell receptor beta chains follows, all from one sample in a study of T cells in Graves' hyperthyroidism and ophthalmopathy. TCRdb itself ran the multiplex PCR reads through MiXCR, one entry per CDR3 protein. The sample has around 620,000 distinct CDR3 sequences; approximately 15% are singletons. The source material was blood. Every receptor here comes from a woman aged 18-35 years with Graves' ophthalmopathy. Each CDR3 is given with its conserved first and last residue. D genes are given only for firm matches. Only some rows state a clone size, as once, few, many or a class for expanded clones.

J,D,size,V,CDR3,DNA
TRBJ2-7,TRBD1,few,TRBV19,CASSISGQATYEQYF,TGTGCCAGTAGTATTTCGGGACAGGCGACCTACGAGCAGTACTTC
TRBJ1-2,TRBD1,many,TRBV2,CASSDGTGGFDGYTF,TGTGCCAGCAGTGACGGGACAGGGGGCTTCGATGGCTACACCTTC
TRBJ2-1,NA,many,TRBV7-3,CASSFDSYNEQFF,TGTGCCAGCAGCTTCGACAGTTACAATGAGCAGTTCTTC
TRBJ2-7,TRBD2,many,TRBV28,CASSSWEGQRSHEQYF,TGTGCCAGCAGTTCGTGGGAGGGCCAGAGAAGCCACGAGCAGTACTTC
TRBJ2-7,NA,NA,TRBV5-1,CASSYDGTPTYEQYF,TGCGCCAGCAGTTACGACGGGACACCCACCTACGAGCAGTACTTC
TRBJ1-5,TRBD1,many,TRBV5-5,CASSLGGTGAQVNQPQHF,TGTGCCAGCAGCTTGGGCGGGACAGGGGCCCAAGTAAATCAGCCCCAGCATTTT
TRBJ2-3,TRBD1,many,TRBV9,CASSVQGALGDTQYF,TGTGCCAGCAGCGTACAGGGGGCGCTGGGAGATACGCAGTATTTT
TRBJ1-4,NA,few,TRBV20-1,CSARGRRGATNEKLFF,TGCAGTGCTAGAGGCCGCAGGGGTGCAACTAATGAAAAACTGTTTTTT
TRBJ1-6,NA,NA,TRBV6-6,CASSYSARVGENSPLHF,TGTGCCAGCAGTTACTCTGCGCGTGTGGGAGAGAATTCACCCCTCCACTTT
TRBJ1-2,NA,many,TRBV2,CASRTGVENYGYTF,TGTGCCAGCAGGACAGGAGTTGAGAACTATGGCTACACCTTC
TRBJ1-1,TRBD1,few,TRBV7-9,CASRFETGTGAFF,TGTGCCAGCCGTTTTGAGACCGGGACAGGGGCTTTCTTT
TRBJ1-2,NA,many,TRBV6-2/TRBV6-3,CASKPQGKTNYGYTF,TGTGCCAGCAAACCCCAGGGGAAGACTAACTATGGCTACACCTTC
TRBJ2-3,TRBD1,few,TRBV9,CASSPGQFPTDTQYF,TGTGCCAGCAGCCCGGGACAGTTCCCCACAGATACGCAGTATTTT
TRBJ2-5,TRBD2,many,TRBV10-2,CASSESTSAGETQYF,TGCGCCAGCAGTGAGTCGACTAGCGCAGGAGAGACCCAGTACTTC
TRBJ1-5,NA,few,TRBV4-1,CASSHSNLRNRAQPQHF,TGCGCCAGCAGCCACTCAAACCTACGGAACAGGGCTCAGCCCCAGCATTTT
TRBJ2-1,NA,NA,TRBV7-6,CASSPSRFEQFF,TGTGCCAGCAGCCCGTCCCGTTTTGAGCAGTTCTTC
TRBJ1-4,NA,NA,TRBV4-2,CASSQDAGGNEKLFF,TGTGCCAGCAGCCAAGATGCGGGCGGGAATGAAAAACTGTTTTTT
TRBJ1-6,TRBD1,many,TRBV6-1,CASRAGTENSPLHF,TGTGCCAGCAGAGCCGGGACAGAGAATTCACCCCTCCACTTT
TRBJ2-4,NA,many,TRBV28,CASSSYQNPNIQYF,TGTGCCAGCAGTAGTTATCAGAACCCAAACATTCAGTACTTC
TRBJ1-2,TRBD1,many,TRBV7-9,CASSLRQTGEGYGYTF,TGTGCCAGCAGCTTACGGCAGACAGGGGAGGGCTATGGCTACACCTTC
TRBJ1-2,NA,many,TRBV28,CASSDRGKNYGYTF,TGTGCCAGCAGTGATCGGGGCAAAAACTATGGCTACACCTTC
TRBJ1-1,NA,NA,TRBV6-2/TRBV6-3,CASRKQGSGGEAFF,TGTGCCAGCAGGAAACAGGGTTCCGGTGGGGAAGCTTTCTTT
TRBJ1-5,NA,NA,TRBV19,CASSPYPNLNQPQHF,TGTGCCAGTAGCCCGTATCCGAACTTGAATCAGCCCCAGCATTTT
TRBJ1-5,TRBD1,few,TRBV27,CASSLGTVGQPQHF,TGTGCCAGCAGTTTGGGGACAGTCGGGCAGCCCCAGCATTTT
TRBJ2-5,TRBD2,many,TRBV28,CASSLSTSGAGETQYF,TGTGCCAGCAGTCTCTCGACTAGCGGGGCGGGGGAGACCCAGTACTTC
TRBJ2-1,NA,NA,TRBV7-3,CASSSSSYNERFF,TGTGCCAGCAGCTCCAGCTCCTACAATGAGCGGTTCTTC
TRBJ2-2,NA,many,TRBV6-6,CASSYGSTGELFF,TGTGCCAGCAGTTACGGCAGCACCGGGGAGCTGTTTTTT
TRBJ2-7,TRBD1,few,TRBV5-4,CASSLDRDRGLGSYEQYF,TGTGCCAGCAGCTTGGACCGGGACAGGGGATTGGGCTCCTACGAGCAGTACTTC
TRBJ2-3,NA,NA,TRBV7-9,CASSLEYHTDTQYF,TGTGCCAGCAGCTTAGAGTACCATACAGATACGCAGTATTTT
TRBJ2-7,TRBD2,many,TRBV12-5,CASGLGFSLAAYEQYF,TGTGCTAGTGGTTTGGGGTTTTCACTAGCGGCCTACGAGCAGTACTTC
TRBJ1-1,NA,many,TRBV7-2,CASSPQGYEAFF,TGTGCCAGCAGCCCCCAGGGTTACGAAGCTTTCTTT
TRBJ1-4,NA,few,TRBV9,CASSSMRGGDEKLFF,TGTGCCAGCAGCTCTATGAGGGGGGGGGATGAAAAACTGTTTTTT